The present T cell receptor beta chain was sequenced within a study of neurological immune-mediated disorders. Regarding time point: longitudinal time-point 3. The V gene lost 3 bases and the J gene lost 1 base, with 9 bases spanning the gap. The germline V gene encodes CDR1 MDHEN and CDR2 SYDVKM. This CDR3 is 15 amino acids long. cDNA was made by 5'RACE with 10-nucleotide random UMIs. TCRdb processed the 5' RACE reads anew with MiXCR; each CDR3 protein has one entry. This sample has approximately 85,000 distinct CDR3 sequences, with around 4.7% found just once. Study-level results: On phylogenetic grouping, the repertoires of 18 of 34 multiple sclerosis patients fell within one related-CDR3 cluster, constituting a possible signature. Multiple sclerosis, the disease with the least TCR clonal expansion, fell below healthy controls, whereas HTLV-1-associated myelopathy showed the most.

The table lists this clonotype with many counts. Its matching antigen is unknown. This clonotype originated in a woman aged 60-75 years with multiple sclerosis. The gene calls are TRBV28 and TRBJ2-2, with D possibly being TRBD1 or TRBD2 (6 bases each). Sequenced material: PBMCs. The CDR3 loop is CASSFGGMNTGELFF. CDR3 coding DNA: TGTGCCAGCAGTTTCGGGGGCATGAACACCGGGGAGCTGTTTTTT.